This is a list of T cell receptor beta chains from one sample in a study of blood T cell repertoires in COVID-19. The repertoire was sequenced with immunoSEQ multiplex PCR; TCRdb's copy has only in-frame clones and lacks some. Of around 100,000 clones listed, around 85% are singletons. The sequenced sample was peripheral blood. These receptors came from a human donor in a cohort sampled during active COVID-19. Each CDR3 is given with its conserved first and last residue. A D gene is named only where the DNA matches it firmly. Clone size is shown for a subset of rows, as once, few, many or a class of expanded clone.

TRBV3-1/TRBV3-2	TRBD2	TRBJ2-1	-	CASSQAGGPGNEQFF	TGTGCCAGCAGCCAAGCGGGGGGGCCGGGGAATGAGCAGTTCTTC
TRBV9	TRBD1	TRBJ1-5	-	CASSTTGNQPQHF	TGTGCCAGCAGCACGACAGGGAATCAGCCCCAGCATTTT
TRBV11-2	-	TRBJ1-5	-	CASTDQPQHF	TGTGCCAGCACGGATCAGCCCCAGCATTTT
TRBV7-3	TRBD1	TRBJ2-1	-	CASSLTSGTAVGASEQFF	TGTGCCAGCAGCTTAACGTCAGGGACAGCCGTGGGGGCAAGTGAGCAGTTCTTC
TRBV20-1	-	TRBJ1-2	-	CSASRTANYGYTF	TGCAGTGCTAGTCGGACAGCTAACTATGGCTACACCTTC
TRBV4-1	TRBD2	TRBJ2-1	-	CASSQGLAGTSSYNEQFF	TGCGCCAGCAGCCAAGGACTAGCGGGGACCAGCTCCTACAATGAGCAGTTCTTC
TRBV5-1	TRBD1	TRBJ2-7	-	CASSLDRDEQYF	TGCGCCAGCAGTTTGGACAGGGACGAGCAGTACTTC
TRBV5-6	-	TRBJ1-5	-	CASSGGGAPNQPQHF	TGTGCCAGCAGTGGAGGTGGAGCTCCCAATCAGCCCCAGCATTTT
TRBV13	-	TRBJ2-7	-	CASSQTRSRVEQYF	TGTGCCAGCAGCCAAACTAGATCCCGGGTCGAGCAGTACTTC
TRBV19	-	TRBJ1-1	-	CASTAGQMNTEAFF	TGTGCCAGTACGGCAGGCCAGATGAACACTGAAGCTTTCTTT
TRBV4-3	-	TRBJ1-2	-	CASSQVRQGWYGYTF	TGCGCCAGCAGCCAAGTTCGGCAGGGGTGGTATGGCTACACCTTC
TRBV5-1	TRBD1	TRBJ1-4	-	CASTAGTGNEKLFF	TGCGCCAGCACCGCCGGGACAGGGAATGAAAAACTGTTTTTT
TRBV6-1	-	TRBJ2-4	once	CASSEGWGRPNIQYF	TGTGCCAGCAGTGAGGGTTGGGGGAGGCCCAACATTCAGTACTTC